Below, 18 T cell receptor beta chains from the same sample are listed, as sequenced in a study of T cell responses to AZD1222 COVID-19 vaccine. Some clones are missing from TCRdb's copy, which holds only in-frame ones; the method was immunoSEQ multiplex PCR. This table holds about 80,000 clones, over 75% found once. Source: peripheral blood, taken 28 days after the second AZD1222 dose. The receptors come from an adult who received the AZD1222 COVID-19 vaccine.

This rearrangement joins TRBV29-1 to TRBJ2-1; tentative D call: TRBD1 (5 bases). V lost 4 bases and J lost 5, with 6 bases in between. CDR3 length: 11 amino acids. Germline loops: CDR1 SQVTM, CDR2 ANQGSEA. The CDR3 sequence: CSVAGNNEQFF. The CDR3 region has the DNA TGCAGCGTTGCAGGGAACAATGAGCAGTTCTTC.

A single count supports this clone. The rearrangement uses TRBV6-5 and TRBJ1-1; weak D call: TRBD1 (5 bases). The V end was cut by 5 bases, the J end by 0 bases, with 13 bases between. CDR3 size: 15 residues. The germline V gene encodes CDR1 MNHEY and CDR2 SVGAGI. The CDR3 DNA reads as TGTGCCAGCAGTCCCCGAGGGGCCATGAACACTGAAGCTTTCTTT. As protein: CASSPRGAMNTEAFF.

This clone showed up just once. This rearrangement joins TRBV24-1 to TRBJ1-2, with 7 bases fitting TRBD1. Germline V gene lookup returns CDR1 KGHDR and CDR2 SFDVKD. The CDR3 runs to 14 residues. V dropped 6 bases and J dropped 3; count of bases not matched to a gene: 6. CDR3 coding DNA: TGTGCCACCAGTCCAGTAACAGGGGACTATGGCTACACCTTC. The encoded protein is CATSPVTGDYGYTF.

V gene TRBV6-1 combines with J gene TRBJ1-6, with 7 bases matching TRBD1. This CDR3 contains 17 residues. V lost 4 bases and J lost 13; bases outside the gene matches: 19. Germline loops: CDR1 MNHNS, CDR2 SASEGT. The DNA of the CDR3 is TGTGCCAGCAGTGCTTTCCACAGGGGACCGATTCCTTCGCCCCTCCACTTT. Protein product: CASSAFHRGPIPSPLHF.

The V gene is TRBV27, the J gene TRBJ1-2; TRBD1 matches at 8 bases. V shed 6 bases, J shed 4 bases, and the junction held 10 bases outside the gene matches. The germline V gene encodes CDR1 MNHEY and CDR2 SMNVEV (reference sequence). The CDR3 has 15 amino acids. The CDR3 DNA reads as TGTGCCAGCAGCAAATCGCGGGACAGGAGCTATGGCTACACCTTC. This sequence encodes CASSKSRDRSYGYTF.

The chain links TRBV23-1 to TRBJ2-6; TRBD2 might be the D (5 bases). TRBV23-1 has ORF status, its function being uncertain. The V gene lost 7 bases and the J gene lost 1 base, with 23 bases spanning the gap. The CDR3 covers 19 residues. The CDR3: CASNRVIRSGESGANVLTF. In nucleotides, the CDR3 is TGCGCCAGCAATAGAGTCATACGGAGTGGGGAGTCTGGGGCCAACGTCCTGACTTTC.

This clone was observed a handful of times. The chain joins TRBV5-1 to TRBJ2-7; either TRBD1 or TRBD2 may supply D (5 bases each). Germline loops: CDR1 SGHRS, CDR2 YFSETQ. This CDR3 region has 14 residues. V was clipped by 1 base and J by 3 bases, with 11 bases between them. In nucleotides, the CDR3 is TGCGCCAGCAGCTTGCCCCGGGACGACTACGAGCAGTACTTC. This codes for CASSLPRDDYEQYF.

The genes are TRBV9 and TRBJ2-3; D is uncertain. The CDR3 runs 14 residues. The germline CDR1 and CDR2 sequences are SGDLS and YYNGEE. V was clipped by 4 bases and J by 1 base, with 10 bases between them. CDR3 nucleotide sequence: TGTGCCAGCAGCTCTCTTGTTGGCACAGATACGCAGTATTTT. Translated, it gives CASSSLVGTDTQYF.

The rearrangement joins TRBV28 to TRBJ2-7; 9 nucleotides line up with TRBD2. The V segment lost 5 bases and the J segment 2 bases; nucleotides outside the gene matches: 7. Germline values: CDR1 MDHEN, CDR2 SYDVKM. The CDR3 has 15 residues. CDR3 loop: CASSASGGTTYEQYF. The CDR3 bases are TGTGCCAGCAGTGCCAGCGGGGGGACTACCTACGAGCAGTACTTC.

The CDR3 DNA reads as TGTGCCAGCAGTTCGTCCCGGGACAGGGAGGGGAGCAATCAGCCCCAGCATTTT. This encodes CASSSSRDREGSNQPQHF. This sequence joins TRBV28 and TRBJ1-5; 9 nucleotides agree with TRBD1. There are 18 residues in the CDR3. The ends lost 4 bases at V and 1 base at J; junction bases unmatched: 11. Germline CDR1 reads MDHEN; CDR2 reads SYDVKM.

The chain couples TRBV4-2 to TRBJ1-3; D unclear. The CDR3 loop spans 13 amino acids. Germline CDR1 and CDR2: LGHNA and YNFKEQ. V shed 4 bases and J shed 5 bases, with 9 bases lying between them. Here the CDR3 DNA reads TGTGCCAGCAGCCTCCAGACCCGAAACACCATATATTTT. It encodes CASSLQTRNTIYF.

The chain employs TRBV10-3 and TRBJ2-7; D call uncertain. This CDR3 has 14 amino acids. The V gene lost 3 bases and the J gene lost 0 bases, with 9 bases spanning the gap. CDR1 and CDR2 from the germline V gene are ENHRY and SYGVKD. The CDR3 spells CAISDKIPSYEQYF. The CDR3 DNA follows: TGTGCCATCAGTGACAAAATTCCCTCCTACGAGCAGTACTTC.

The chain is built from TRBV6-5 and TRBJ2-2, with D hard to call. Trimming pared 8 bases from V and 6 bases from J, leaving 13 bases between. CDR3 size: 13 residues. Germline V gives CDR1 MNHEY, CDR2 SVGAGI. The CDR3 coding sequence is TGTGCCAGCTCTAGTGTTTTGGCCGGGGAGCTGTTTTTT. Translating it yields CASSSVLAGELFF.

V gene TRBV6-5 combines with J gene TRBJ1-6; 7 bases fit TRBD1. The length of the CDR3 is 15 residues. Germline assignment: CDR1 MNHEY and CDR2 SVGAGI. J was trimmed by 7 bases and V by 6 bases; bases with no gene match: 9. The CDR3 sequence is CASRRSGQTNSPLHF. The CDR3 DNA reads as TGTGCCAGCAGGCGCTCGGGACAGACCAATTCACCCCTCCACTTT.

Worth noting for this clone: Other DNA sequences within the sample encode an identical CDR3. The rearrangement uses TRBV5-4 and TRBJ2-5; no definite D call. Looked up from germline, CDR1 is SGHNT and CDR2 is YYREEE (reference sequence). This CDR3 contains 12 residues. Trimming left V 0 bases short and J 4 bases short, with 4 bases between. The CDR3 DNA reads as TGTGCCAGCAGCTTGGATCGAGAGACCCAGTACTTC. Amino acid sequence: CASSLDRETQYF.

The V gene is TRBV4-2, the J gene TRBJ1-1, with D unresolved. The CDR3 is made up of 14 amino acids. CDR1 is LGHNA, CDR2 YNFKEQ, per germline. Trimming left V 3 bases short and J 6 bases short, with 14 bases between. CDR3 region: CASSHRNGFAEAFF. In nucleotides, the CDR3 is TGTGCCAGCAGCCACCGAAACGGATTTGCTGAAGCTTTCTTT.

The rearrangement links TRBV4-1 to TRBJ1-1; 7 positions match TRBD1. After removal of 3 bases from V and 0 bases from J, the junction contained 7 bases not matched to a gene. Germline CDR1 MGHRA, CDR2 YSYEKL. The CDR3 covers 16 residues. CDR3 coding DNA: TGCGCCAGCAGCCATACTCAGGGGGGGATGAACACTGAAGCTTTCTTT. Encoded protein: CASSHTQGGMNTEAFF.

This clone came up once. The V gene is TRBV19, the J gene TRBJ2-2; no definite D call. In germline, CDR1 is LNHDA, CDR2 SQIVND (reference sequence). The V and J ends lost 10 bases and 5 bases respectively, with 11 bases between them. This CDR3 has 12 amino acids. CDR3 DNA sequence: TGTGCCACCTCAAGCTCGACCGGGGAGCTGTTTTTT. This gives the protein CATSSSTGELFF.